This paragraph reports one TCR beta chain. The sample originates from a study of regulatory T cells in long-lasting Graves disease. CDR3 length: 14 residues. Per the germline V gene, CDR1 is SGHRS and CDR2 is YFSETQ. With iRepertoire HTBI primers and Arm-PCR of CDR3 regions, TCR beta libraries were built. MiXCR, run by TCRdb on the multiplex PCR reads, gives a single entry per CDR3 protein. The profile covers roughly 520,000 distinct CDR3 sequences, with around 11% appearing a single time and over 7% taken by the ten largest. Time point noted: newly diagnosed GD, antithyroid drugs for less than 3 months. PBMCs were the source of the RNA used for TCR sequencing. The data were also submitted as part of a second study, on T cells in Graves' hyperthyroidism and ophthalmopathy.

This clonotype originated in a woman in her 30s with Graves disease. V gene TRBV5-1 combines with J gene TRBJ2-3; the D gene is possibly TRBD2 (5 bases). The end of the DNA is better explained by TRBJ2-7, so the J call may be wrong. The sample consisted of peripheral blood mononuclear cells (PBMCs), taken at new diagnosis, from a patient treated with antithyroid drugs. The CDR3 bases are TGCGCCAGCAGGTTGAGGGCAGACTCCTACGAGCAGTACTTC. Translated: CASRLRADSYEQYF.